This T cell receptor (beta chain) was found in a study of blood T cell repertoires in COVID-19. Across the whole study: Acute-phase and convalescent COVID-19 samples originated in the United States, Italy and Spain. In each case, the material was cDNA or gDNA derived from T cells, B-cell-depleted T cells, or PBMCs.

Original data processing: Estimation of nucleated cell counts was performed using reference gene primer amplification. TCRdb's table, derived via immunoSEQ multiplex PCR, lists solely in-frame clones and lacks some. V and J calls and clone size are those listed in that table; D and trimming were worked out from the DNA. This table holds under 50,000 clones, approximately 85% found once. V gave up 6 bases and J gave up 7 bases; unmatched junction bases: 12. The CDR3 has 15 amino acids. The germline V gene encodes CDR1 SQVTM and CDR2 ANQGSEA. The chain recombines TRBV29-1 with TRBJ2-2; 9 bases line up with TRBD2. Input material: peripheral blood. The TCR sequence derives from a human donor in a cohort sampled during active COVID-19. CDR3 sequence reads: CSVDLGLARSGELFF. The DNA of the CDR3 is TGCAGCGTAGACCTCGGACTAGCGAGAAGCGGGGAGCTGTTTTTT.